The rows below give T cell receptor beta chains drawn from one sample of a study of Tregs in tolerant kidney transplant recipients. TCRdb's table, derived via immunoSEQ multiplex PCR, lists solely in-frame clones and lacks some. Of about 83,000 clones listed, about 98% are singletons. This specimen consisted of CD4+ T cells from blood, obtained before the transplant. The receptors originated from a human donor who received a combined kidney and bone marrow transplant. Each CDR3 is given without its conserved first and last residue. The D gene is left open where the match is weak.

d_call | cdr3_length | j_call | v_call | cdr3_aa
. | 15 | TRBJ2-2 | TRBV7-3 | ASSSSDTLGSTGELF
TRBD2 | 16 | TRBJ2-1 | TRBV19 | ASSILRLAGGGADEQF
. | 9 | TRBJ1-1 | TRBV28 | ASSSGAEAF
. | 11 | TRBJ2-5 | TRBV19 | ASSINREETQY
TRBD1 | 20 | TRBJ1-6 | TRBV5-1 | ASSLNRYSDRGPSSYNSPLH
TRBD1 | 13 | TRBJ1-2 | TRBV6-4 | ASSDPGDRVHGYT
TRBD2 | 18 | TRBJ2-1 | TRBV11-3 | ASSLGLGLAGDSSYNEQF
. | 11 | TRBJ2-1 | TRBV2 | ASAAGGYNEQF
TRBD2 | 13 | TRBJ2-3 | TRBV5-1 | ASSLSGRATDTQY
. | 12 | TRBJ1-6 | TRBV30 | AWINDGGGSPLH
. | 12 | TRBJ1-2 | TRBV6-6 | ASSYNVESEGYT
TRBD1 | 11 | TRBJ1-1 | TRBV7-9 | ASRLTGDTEAF
TRBD1 | 13 | TRBJ2-5 | TRBV5-1 | ASSLGGTVGETQY
TRBD1 | 13 | TRBJ1-1 | TRBV18 | ASSHPDRGVPEAF
TRBD1 | 12 | TRBJ1-1 | TRBV5-8 | ASSWRQGGTEAF
. | 13 | TRBJ2-7 | TRBV7-3 | ASSLRGGAEVEQY
TRBD1 | 8 | TRBJ2-1 | TRBV20-1 | SARTGGEF
. | 14 | TRBJ2-5 | TRBV11-2 | ASSLGPVRYQETQY
. | 12 | TRBJ1-1 | TRBV6-5 | ASSSREVDTEAF
TRBD2 | 13 | TRBJ2-3 | TRBV30 | AWSPLAGRTDTQY
TRBD2 | 11 | TRBJ2-7 | TRBV2 | ASVSGGPYEQY
. | 13 | TRBJ2-1 | TRBV10-3 | AISDFGPQDNEQF
. | 12 | TRBJ1-5 | TRBV29-1 | SVVLDTLNQPQH
TRBD1 | 13 | TRBJ2-7 | TRBV28 | ASTRAPGQFYEQY
. | 13 | TRBJ2-3 | TRBV5-1 | ASSLRGSATDTQY
. | 12 | TRBJ1-5 | TRBV6-5 | ASTSRESNQPQH
. | 12 | TRBJ2-4 | TRBV7-9 | ASSLAGGTDIQY
. | 13 | TRBJ1-1 | TRBV7-5 | VRRPHPGQGRRAF
TRBD1 | 13 | TRBJ2-2 | TRBV19 | ASSDPGQVAGELF
. | 9 | TRBJ1-2 | TRBV28 | ASSMNYGYT
. | 11 | TRBJ1-5 | TRBV29-1 | SVAGGQDQPQH
. | 12 | TRBJ1-5 | TRBV5-5 | ASSLRGRGQPQH
TRBD2 | 13 | TRBJ2-5 | TRBV9 | ASSVLAGAGETQY
TRBD1 | 11 | TRBJ2-7 | TRBV5-1 | ASSRDRVYEQY
TRBD1 | 12 | TRBJ1-2 | TRBV11-2 | ASSMTGGNYGYT
. | 13 | TRBJ2-2 | TRBV10-3 | AISGTQVNTGELF
TRBD1 | 13 | TRBJ2-7 | TRBV6-5 | ASRTRGTGLYEQY
. | 13 | TRBJ2-7 | TRBV7-2 | ASSLAASKTYEQY
. | 10 | TRBJ1-1 | TRBV7-9 | ASSLRDTEAF
TRBD2 | 15 | TRBJ2-3 | TRBV4-1 | ASSKNPSGGRTDTQY
. | 14 | TRBJ1-2 | TRBV15 | ATSRFREGANYGYT
TRBD1 | 15 | TRBJ1-5 | TRBV19 | ASSIRDRGPSNQPQH
TRBD2 | 14 | TRBJ2-5 | TRBV30 | AWSPGLAGGQETQY
. | 13 | TRBJ1-2 | TRBV21-1 | ASSTRGEGALGYT
. | 11 | TRBJ2-5 | TRBV11-3 | ASSLDVQETQY
. | 12 | TRBJ1-1 | TRBV4-2 | ASSQGQVNTEAF
. | 13 | TRBJ2-7 | TRBV19 | ASSSRGTVTYEQY
. | 12 | TRBJ1-2 | TRBV28 | ASTDSLTNYGYT
. | 12 | TRBJ1-3 | TRBV4-3 | ASSQGTAGNTIY
TRBD1 | 14 | TRBJ2-6 | TRBV18 | ASSPAGGYGANVLT